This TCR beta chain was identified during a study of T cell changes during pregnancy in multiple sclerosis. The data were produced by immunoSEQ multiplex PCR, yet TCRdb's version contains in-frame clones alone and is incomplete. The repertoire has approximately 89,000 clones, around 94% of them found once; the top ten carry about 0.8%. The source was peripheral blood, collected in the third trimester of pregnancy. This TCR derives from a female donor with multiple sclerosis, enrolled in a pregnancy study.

CDR3 DNA sequence: TGTGCCAGCAGCTCGCGGACTAGCGGGTTGTCCGGGGAGCAGTTCTTC. This encodes CASSSRTSGLSGEQFF. The chain couples TRBV13 to TRBJ2-1, with TRBD2 identical over 11 bases. Germline assignment: CDR1 PRHDT and CDR2 FYEKMQ (reference sequence). There are 16 residues in the CDR3. After removal of 4 bases from V and 10 bases from J, the junction contained 12 bases not matched to a gene.